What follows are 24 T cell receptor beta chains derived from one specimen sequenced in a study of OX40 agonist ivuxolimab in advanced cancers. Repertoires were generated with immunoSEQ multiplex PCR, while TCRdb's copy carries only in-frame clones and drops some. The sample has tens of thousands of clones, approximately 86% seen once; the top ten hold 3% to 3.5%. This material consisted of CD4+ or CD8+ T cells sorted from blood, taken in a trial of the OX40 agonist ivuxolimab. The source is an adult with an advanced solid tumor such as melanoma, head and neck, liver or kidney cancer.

As DNA, the CDR3 is TGTGCCAGCAGCCAGGTCGGGACACCTCAATTCTATGGCTACACCTTC. This codes for CASSQVGTPQFYGYTF. The chain carries TRBV14 and TRBJ1-2; possible D gene TRBD1, 6 bases. The CDR3 consists of 16 residues. Germline CDR1 is SGHDN and CDR2 is FVKESK. V shed 3 bases and J shed 4 bases, with 18 bases lying between them.

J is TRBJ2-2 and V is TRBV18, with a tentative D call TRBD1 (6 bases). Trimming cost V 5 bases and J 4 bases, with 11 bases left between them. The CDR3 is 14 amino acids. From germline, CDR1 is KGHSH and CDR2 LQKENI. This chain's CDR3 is CASSTQGSTGELFF. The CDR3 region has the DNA TGTGCCAGCTCAACACAGGGTTCCACCGGGGAGCTGTTTTTT.

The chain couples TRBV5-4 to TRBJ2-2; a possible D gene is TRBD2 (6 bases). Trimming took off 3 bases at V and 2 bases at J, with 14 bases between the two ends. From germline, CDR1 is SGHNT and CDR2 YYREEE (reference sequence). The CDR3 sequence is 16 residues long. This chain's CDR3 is CASSSPGSDNTGELFF. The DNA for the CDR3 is TGTGCCAGCAGCTCCCCCGGGAGTGACAACACCGGGGAGCTGTTTTTT.

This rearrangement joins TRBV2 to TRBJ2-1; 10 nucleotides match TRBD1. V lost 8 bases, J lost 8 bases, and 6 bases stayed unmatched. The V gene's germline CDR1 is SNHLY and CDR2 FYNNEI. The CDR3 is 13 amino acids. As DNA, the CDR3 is TGTGCCAGCGTTAGGGACAGGGGCGATGAGCAGTTCTTC. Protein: CASVRDRGDEQFF.

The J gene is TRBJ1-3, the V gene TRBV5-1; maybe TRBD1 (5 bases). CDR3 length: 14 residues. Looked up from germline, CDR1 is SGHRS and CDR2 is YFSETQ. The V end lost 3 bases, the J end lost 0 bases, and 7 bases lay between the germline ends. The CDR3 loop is CASSWGSSGNTIYF. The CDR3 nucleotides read TGCGCCAGCAGCTGGGGGAGCTCTGGAAACACCATATATTTT.

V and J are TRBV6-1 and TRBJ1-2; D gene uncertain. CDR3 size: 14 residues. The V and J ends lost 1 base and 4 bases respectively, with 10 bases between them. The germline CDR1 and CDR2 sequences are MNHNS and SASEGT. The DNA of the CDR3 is TGTGCCAGCAGTGAAGACCGGGCTCCCTATGGCTACACCTTC. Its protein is CASSEDRAPYGYTF.

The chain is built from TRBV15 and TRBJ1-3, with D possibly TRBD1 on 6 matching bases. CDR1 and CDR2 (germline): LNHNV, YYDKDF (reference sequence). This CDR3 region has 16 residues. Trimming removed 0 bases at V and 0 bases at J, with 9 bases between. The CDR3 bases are TGTGCCACCAGCAGAGATTACAGGGTCTCTGGAAACACCATATATTTT. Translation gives CATSRDYRVSGNTIYF.

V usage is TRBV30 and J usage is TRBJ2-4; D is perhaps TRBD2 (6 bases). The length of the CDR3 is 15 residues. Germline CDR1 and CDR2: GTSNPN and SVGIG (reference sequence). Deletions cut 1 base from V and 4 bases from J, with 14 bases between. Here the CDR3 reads CAWSEPRRGKNIQYF. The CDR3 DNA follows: TGTGCCTGGAGTGAGCCGCGCCGGGGGAAAAACATTCAGTACTTC.

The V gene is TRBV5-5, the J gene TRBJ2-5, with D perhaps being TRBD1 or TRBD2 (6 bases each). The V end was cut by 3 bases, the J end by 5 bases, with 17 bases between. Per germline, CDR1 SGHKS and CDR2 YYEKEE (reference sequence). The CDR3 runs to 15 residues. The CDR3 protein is CASSSRGGWEETQYF. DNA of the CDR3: TGTGCCAGCAGCTCCCGAGGGGGGTGGGAGGAGACCCAGTACTTC.

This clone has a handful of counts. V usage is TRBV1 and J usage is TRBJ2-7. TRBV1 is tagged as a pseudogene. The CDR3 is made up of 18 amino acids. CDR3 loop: CTSSQDRGGRAPPHEQYF. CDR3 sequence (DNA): TGCACCAGCAGCCAAGATCGGGGCGGCAGGGCCCCCCCCCACGAGCAGTACTTC.

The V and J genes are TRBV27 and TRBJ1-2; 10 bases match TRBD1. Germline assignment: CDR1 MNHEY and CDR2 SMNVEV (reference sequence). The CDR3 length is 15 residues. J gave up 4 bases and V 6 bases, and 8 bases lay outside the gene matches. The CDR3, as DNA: TGTGCCAGCAGGCGACAGGGGGCCTCAGGCTATGGCTACACCTTC. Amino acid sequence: CASRRQGASGYGYTF.

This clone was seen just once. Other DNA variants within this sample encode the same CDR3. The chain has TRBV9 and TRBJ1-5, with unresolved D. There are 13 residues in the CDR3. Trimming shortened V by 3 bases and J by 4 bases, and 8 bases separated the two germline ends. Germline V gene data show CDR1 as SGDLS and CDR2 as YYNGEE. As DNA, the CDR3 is TGTGCCAGCAGCGGGGGAAGTAATCAGCCCCAGCATTTT. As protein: CASSGGSNQPQHF.

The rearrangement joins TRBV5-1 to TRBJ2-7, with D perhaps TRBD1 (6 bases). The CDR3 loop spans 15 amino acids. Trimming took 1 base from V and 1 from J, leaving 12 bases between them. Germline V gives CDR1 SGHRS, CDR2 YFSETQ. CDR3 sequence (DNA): TGCGCCAGCAGCTTGTTGGGGACACCTTCCTACGAGCAGTACTTC. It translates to CASSLLGTPSYEQYF.

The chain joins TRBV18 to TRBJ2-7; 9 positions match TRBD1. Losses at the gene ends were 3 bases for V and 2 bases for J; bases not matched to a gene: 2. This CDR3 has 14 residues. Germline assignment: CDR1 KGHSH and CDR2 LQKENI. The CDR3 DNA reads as TGTGCCAGCTCACCCGGACAGGGGCCCTACGAGCAGTACTTC. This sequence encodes CASSPGQGPYEQYF. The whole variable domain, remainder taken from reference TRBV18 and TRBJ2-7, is NAGVMQNPRHLVRRRGQEARLRCSPMKGHSHVYWYRQLPEEGLKFMVYLQKENIIDESGMPKERFSAEFPKEGPSILRIQQVVRGDSAAYFCASSPGQGPYEQYFGPGTRLTVT.

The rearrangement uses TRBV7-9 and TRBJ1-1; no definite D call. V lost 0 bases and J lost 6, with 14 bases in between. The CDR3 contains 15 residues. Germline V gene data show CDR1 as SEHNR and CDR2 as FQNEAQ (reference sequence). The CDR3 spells CASSLAREYGAEAFF. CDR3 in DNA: TGTGCCAGCAGCTTAGCAAGGGAGTACGGGGCTGAAGCTTTCTTT.

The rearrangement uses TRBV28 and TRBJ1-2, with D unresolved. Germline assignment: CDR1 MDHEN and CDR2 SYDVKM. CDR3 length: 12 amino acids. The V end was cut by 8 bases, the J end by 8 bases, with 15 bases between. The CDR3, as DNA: TGTGCCAGCCGAACCGGGGTGAGGGGCTACACCTTC. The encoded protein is CASRTGVRGYTF.

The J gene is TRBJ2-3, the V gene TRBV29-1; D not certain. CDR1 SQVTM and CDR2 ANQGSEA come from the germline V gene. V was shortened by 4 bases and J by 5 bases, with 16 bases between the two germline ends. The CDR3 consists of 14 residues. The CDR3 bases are TGCAGCGTTGGGGCACCGGGCGTCATAGATACGCAGTATTTT. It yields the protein CSVGAPGVIDTQYF.

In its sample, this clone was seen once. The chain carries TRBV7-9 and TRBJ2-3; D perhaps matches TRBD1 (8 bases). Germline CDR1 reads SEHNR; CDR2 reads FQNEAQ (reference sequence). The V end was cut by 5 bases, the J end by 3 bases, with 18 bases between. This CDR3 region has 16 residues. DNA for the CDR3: TGTGCCAGCAGCCAGACGGGAGGACAGGGTACAGATACGCAGTATTTT. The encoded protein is CASSQTGGQGTDTQYF.

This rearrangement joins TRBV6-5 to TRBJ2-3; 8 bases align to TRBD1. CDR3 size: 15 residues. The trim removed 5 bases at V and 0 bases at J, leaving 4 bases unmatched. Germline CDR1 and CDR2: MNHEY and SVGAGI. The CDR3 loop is CASSRQGRSTDTQYF. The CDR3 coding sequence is TGTGCCAGCAGTAGACAGGGGCGTAGCACAGATACGCAGTATTTT.

The CDR3 sequence: CASSLNGGQGRAFF. As DNA, the CDR3 is TGTGCCAGCAGCTTGAACGGGGGACAGGGGAGAGCTTTCTTT. The V call is TRBV7-9, the J call TRBJ1-1, with 10 positions matching TRBD1. The CDR3 consists of 14 residues. Trimming cost V 3 bases and J 10 bases; bases outside gene matches: 8. Germline lookup yields CDR1 SEHNR and CDR2 FQNEAQ (reference sequence).

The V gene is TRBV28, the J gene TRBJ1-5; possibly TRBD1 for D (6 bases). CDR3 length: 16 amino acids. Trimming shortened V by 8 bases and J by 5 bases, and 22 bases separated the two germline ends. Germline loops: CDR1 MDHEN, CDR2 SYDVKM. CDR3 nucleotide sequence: TGTGCCAGCTGCCGTCAGGGGTTGGGAGGGCATCAGCCCCAGCATTTT. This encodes CASCRQGLGGHQPQHF.

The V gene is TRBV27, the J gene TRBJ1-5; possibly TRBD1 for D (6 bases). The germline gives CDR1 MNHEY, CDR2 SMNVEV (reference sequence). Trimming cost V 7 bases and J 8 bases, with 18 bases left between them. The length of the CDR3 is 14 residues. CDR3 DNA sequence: TGTGCCAGCAAGGGGACCCAGGGGTGGGAGCCCCAGCATTTT. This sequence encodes CASKGTQGWEPQHF.

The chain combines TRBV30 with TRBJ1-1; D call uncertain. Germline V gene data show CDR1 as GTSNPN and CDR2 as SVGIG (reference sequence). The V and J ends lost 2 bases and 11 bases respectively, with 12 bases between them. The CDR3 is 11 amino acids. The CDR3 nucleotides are TGTGCCTGGAGTCCAGCAGTCAAGGCTTTCTTT. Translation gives CAWSPAVKAFF. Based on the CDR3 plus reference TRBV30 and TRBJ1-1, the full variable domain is SQTIHQWPATLVQPVGSPLSLECTVEGTSNPNLYWYRQAAGRGLQLLFYSVGIGQISSEVPQNLSASRPQDRQFILSSKKLLLSDSGFYLCAWSPAVKAFFGQGTRLTVV.

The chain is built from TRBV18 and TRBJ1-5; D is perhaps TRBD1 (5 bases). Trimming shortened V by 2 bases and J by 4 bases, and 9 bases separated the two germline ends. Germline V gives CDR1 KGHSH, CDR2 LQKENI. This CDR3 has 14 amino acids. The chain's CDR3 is CASSPTRENQPQHF. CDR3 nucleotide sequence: TGTGCCAGCTCACCAACCAGGGAAAATCAGCCCCAGCATTTT.